The 6 T cell receptor beta chains listed next were all sequenced from one sample in a study of identical twins (dated by TCRdb to 2016 to 2018). Receptors were amplified or captured by 5' RACE. The instrument was an Illumina HiSeq 2000. TCRdb's own reprocessing of the public reads used fastp at Q25 and MiXCR and kept productive beta chains. Records with the same CDR3 protein are collapsed into one entry carrying the most frequent genes and DNA. The sample records roughly 260,000 distinct CDR3 sequences, 7.5% of which are singletons. Of the sample, over 5% falls within the top ten clones. The sample also formed part of further work on yellow fever vaccine responses in identical twins.

Material for sequencing was CD8+ T cells sorted from blood. These receptors came from a woman aged 18-35 years in good health.

This clonotype was seen many times. The chain is built from TRBV24-1 and TRBJ2-1, with a weak D call TRBD1 (5 bases). The V end lost 2 bases, the J end lost 1 base, and 17 bases lay between the germline ends. The CDR3 has 18 residues. From germline, CDR1 is KGHDR and CDR2 SFDVKD. CDR3 region: CATSDWGRDGLSYNEQFF. Here the CDR3 DNA reads TGTGCCACCAGTGATTGGGGCCGAGACGGTTTGTCCTACAATGAGCAGTTCTTC.

This clonotype was found many times. This sequence joins TRBV28 and TRBJ2-2; D might be TRBD1 (6 bases). The CDR3 has 16 amino acids. V lost 5 bases and J 0 bases, leaving 13 bases between the germline ends. Per germline, CDR1 MDHEN and CDR2 SYDVKM. In DNA form, the CDR3 reads TGTGCCAGCAGTCAAACCGGGACAACGAACACCGGGGAGCTGTTTTTT. Translating gives CASSQTGTTNTGELFF. Supplemented by reference TRBV28 and TRBJ2-2, the full variable domain reads DVKVTQSSRYLVKRTGEKVFLECVQDMDHENMFWYRQDPGLGLRLIYFSYDVKMKEKGDIPEGYSVSREKKERFSLILESASTNQTSMYLCASSQTGTTNTGELFFGEGSRLTVL.

This clonotype was picked up many times. The gene calls are TRBV4-1 and TRBJ1-3; D gene unclear. CDR3 size: 13 residues. Deletions cut 2 bases from V and 7 bases from J, with 9 bases between. Germline V gene lookup returns CDR1 MGHRA and CDR2 YSYEKL. Here the CDR3 reads CASSQTSANTIYF. The CDR3 region has the DNA TGCGCCAGCAGCCAAACGTCAGCGAACACCATATATTTT.

The sample holds many counts of this clonotype. The V call is TRBV29-1, the J call TRBJ1-2, with no clear D. This CDR3 has 13 amino acids. The V and J ends lost 1 base and 3 bases respectively, with 9 bases between them. Germline V gene sequence: CDR1 SQVTM, CDR2 ANQGSEA. This CDR3 is CSVEGLDYYGYTF. The CDR3, as DNA: TGCAGCGTTGAAGGATTGGATTACTATGGCTACACCTTC. The full variable domain, its missing parts supplied by reference TRBV29-1 and TRBJ1-2, is SAVISQKPSRDICQRGTSLTIQCQVDSQVTMMFWYRQQPGQSLTLIATANQGSEATYESGFVIDKFPISRPNLTFSTLTVSNMSPEDSSIYLCSVEGLDYYGYTFGSGTRLTVV.

This clonotype was observed a handful of times. The chain employs TRBV3-1 and TRBJ2-3, with D possibly TRBD2 on 5 matching bases. The germline V and J ends were trimmed by 1 base and 3 bases, with 20 bases remaining between them. Germline V lookup: CDR1 LGHDT, CDR2 YNNKEL (reference sequence). The CDR3 length is 18 residues. CDR3 residues: CASSQGSDSSMGTDTQYF. The CDR3 DNA sequence: TGTGCCAGCAGCCAAGGGTCGGACTCATCAATGGGGACAGATACGCAGTATTTT.

This clonotype was detected ten times or more. The chain joins TRBV14 to TRBJ2-7, with 12 bases identical to TRBD2. This CDR3 is built from 17 residues. V was pared by 3 bases and J by 5 bases, with 11 bases of the junction left unmatched. The germline gives CDR1 SGHDN, CDR2 FVKESK. CDR3 DNA sequence: TGTGCCAGCAGCCATCCCAACCCACTAGCGGGAGGTCACGAGCAGTACTTC. This encodes CASSHPNPLAGGHEQYF.